Each of the 4 T cell receptor beta chains below was sequenced from the same sample in a study of shared clonotypes between healthy human individuals. TCRdb's copy holds only in-frame clones and misses some; the assay was immunoSEQ multiplex PCR. The sample lists around 1.4 million clones, 97% to 99% occurring once. The sample comprised naive CD4+ T cells sorted from blood. Subset specified: CD45RA+ positively selected. The receptors come from a man in his thirties or forties in good health.

The V and J genes are TRBV4-3 and TRBJ2-7; D is ambiguous. The germline CDR1 and CDR2 sequences are LGHNA and YSLEER. Trimming pared 0 bases from V and 0 bases from J, leaving 12 bases between. The CDR3 extends over 16 amino acids. The CDR3 DNA reads TGCGCCAGCAGCCAAGATATGGCAGCCTACTCCTACGAGCAGTACTTC. This codes for CASSQDMAAYSYEQYF.

The count of this clone is one. In the same sample, other DNA sequences code for this CDR3. The V and J genes are TRBV29-1 and TRBJ2-3; D might be TRBD1 or TRBD2, each matching 5 bases. V was shortened by 6 bases and J by 6 bases, with 7 bases between the two germline ends. Germline CDR1 reads SQVTM; CDR2 reads ANQGSEA. The CDR3 sequence is 10 residues long. The CDR3 coding sequence is TGCAGCGTGGGGGTGGATACGCAGTATTTT. This codes for CSVGVDTQYF.

This rearrangement joins TRBV28 to TRBJ2-7; D might be TRBD2 (6 bases). V lost 3 bases, J lost 7 bases, and 19 bases lay in between. Germline V gene lookup returns CDR1 MDHEN and CDR2 SYDVKM. This CDR3 region has 15 residues. The CDR3 protein is CASSLATSSPGEQYF. The CDR3 DNA sequence: TGTGCCAGCAGTTTGGCAACTAGCTCCCCGGGGGAGCAGTACTTC.

The count of this clone is one. The rearrangement joins TRBV25-1 to TRBJ1-1; 7 positions match TRBD1. There are 14 residues in the CDR3. From germline, CDR1 is MGHDK and CDR2 SYGVNS. With V trimmed by 8 bases and J by 4 bases, 10 bases remained unmatched. The CDR3 bases are TGTGCCAGCGGTAACGAAGGGGGCCTCACTGAAGCTTTCTTT. Protein sequence: CASGNEGGLTEAFF. Variable domain in full (rest from reference TRBV25-1 and TRBJ1-1): EADIYQTPRYLVIGTGKKITLECSQTMGHDKMYWYQQDPGMELHLIHYSYGVNSTEKGDLSSESTVSRIRTEHFPLTLESARPSHTSQYLCASGNEGGLTEAFFGQGTRLTVV.